Detailed here is one TCR beta chain. The antigen remains undetermined. This table comes from immunoSEQ multiplex PCR, and its TCRdb copy is limited to in-frame clones, with some not included. In the table there are over 90,000 clones, 90% to 95% of which are singletons. This entry comes from a study of graft-versus-host responses after intestinal transplantation. Study-wide background: The transplants performed in recipients were multivisceral, liver-intestinal, or isolated intestinal. Every one of the recipients received anti-thymocyte globulin induction and afterwards took tacrolimus and steroids for around three years.

The V gene's germline CDR1 is MDHEN and CDR2 SYDVKM. The CDR3 is 13 amino acids. The germline V and J ends were trimmed by 5 bases and 3 bases, with 9 bases remaining between them. Broader study findings: Within the allografts of patients who had graft-donor T cell macrochimerism, graft-versus-host to host-versus-graft clonal ratios were high. Ileal or blood samples showed some GvH clones first, and such clones were also found in recipient marrow.

This TCR was sampled from a human donor who received an intestinal transplant. The specimen comprised unstimulated CD8+ T cells sorted from spleen or lymph node cells, sampled before intestinal transplant. The chain couples TRBV28 to TRBJ2-3, with D hard to call. The CDR3 protein is CASSEDWTDTQYF. CDR3 sequence (DNA): TGTGCCAGCAGTGAAGACTGGACAGATACGCAGTATTTT.